The T cell receptor beta chain under discussion was sequenced for a study of OX40 agonist ivuxolimab in advanced cancers. With respect to the entire study: Ivuxolimab was an agonistic, fully human IgG2 monoclonal antibody directed against OX40 (CD134), a costimulatory receptor. Intravenous ivuxolimab was administered to patients every 2 weeks at six dose levels: 0.01, 0.1, 0.3, 1.5, 3 and 10 mg/kg. Of the roughly 51 dose-escalation patients, hepatocellular carcinoma was present in 19, melanoma in around 15, renal cell carcinoma in 9 and head and neck cancer in 9. A male proportion of 82.7% and a mean age of around 60 years, ranging from about 20 to 85, were recorded for the dose-escalation cohort. Prior anti-PD-1, anti-PD-L1 or anti-CTLA-4 therapy was permitted, and approximately 41% of dose-escalation patients had received checkpoint inhibitors. Three dose-escalation patients achieved partial responses, one with hepatocellular carcinoma and two with cutaneous melanoma. The point of sequencing TCRbeta in the periphery was to test whether ivuxolimab changed TCR sequence diversity and drove clonal T-cell expansion. The monotherapy dose-escalation portion (N of about 52 patients) of the phase I ivuxolimab trial is reported in the paper.

For sequencing of the TCRbeta CDR3 region, genomic DNA was extracted from the sorted cells. TCRbeta CDR3 regions were sequenced using the immunoSEQ Assay. TCRdb took over this immuneACCESS table, retaining in-frame rearrangements with V and J assigned. Such tables are incomplete; in checked studies, under half of the missing clones stem from an unresolved V gene, and the remainder is unexplained. This sample comprises more than 30,000 clones, more than 85% of them detected only once. Together, the top ten hold 2.4% of the sample. Patients with a history of autoimmune disease or receiving systemic immunosuppression were excluded from the trial. In every dose cohort, peripheral blood was drawn for TCR sequencing at baseline, cycle 4 day 1, and cycle 7 day 1. The samples were drawn from a first-in-human, open-label, multicenter phase I dose-escalation trial of ivuxolimab. Adults with locally advanced or metastatic melanoma, renal cell carcinoma, hepatocellular carcinoma or head and neck squamous cell carcinoma were enrolled in the trial. Before TCR sequencing, CD4+ and CD8+ T cells were separately sorted from peripheral blood.

Concerning this clone: No cognate antigen has been identified for it. Base quality data are lacking; no much larger clone is found one base away.

Paper-wide results and their limitations: Partial responders in the 0.1-3.0 mg/kg groups had among the lowest normalized peripheral clonal expansion, especially among CD8+ T cells. Low levels of normalized T-cell clonal expansion were also seen in some patients who did not respond. The antigen specificity of the peripheral T cells that underwent clonal expansion was not determined. Clonal expansion of both CD4+ and CD8+ blood T cells was observed from baseline to week 6 at doses 0.1 to 3.0 mg/kg. After ivuxolimab, more expanded clones were found on average in CD8+ T cells than in CD4+ T cells.

The CDR3 covers 16 residues, taking in both the cysteine and the phenylalanine. The retained sequence is limited to the CDR3, 48 bases, with the frame set at the first base. From V the trimming removes 5 bases and from J it removes 5 bases, while the gene matches leave 5 bases of the junction unaccounted for. CDR1 and CDR2 were assigned from the germline V gene as SGHTA and FQGTGA. The rearranged segments are TRBV7-3 and TRBJ2-3; 15 nucleotides in the junction match TRBD2. The material was CD4+ or CD8+ T cells sorted from blood, obtained in a trial of the OX40 agonist ivuxolimab. The clonotype comes from an adult with an advanced solid tumor such as melanoma, head and neck, liver or kidney cancer. CDR3 reads: CASSLGLAGGGDTQYF. Read as DNA, the sequence is TGTGCCAGCAGCCTGGGACTAGCGGGGGGTGGAGATACGCAGTATTTT.